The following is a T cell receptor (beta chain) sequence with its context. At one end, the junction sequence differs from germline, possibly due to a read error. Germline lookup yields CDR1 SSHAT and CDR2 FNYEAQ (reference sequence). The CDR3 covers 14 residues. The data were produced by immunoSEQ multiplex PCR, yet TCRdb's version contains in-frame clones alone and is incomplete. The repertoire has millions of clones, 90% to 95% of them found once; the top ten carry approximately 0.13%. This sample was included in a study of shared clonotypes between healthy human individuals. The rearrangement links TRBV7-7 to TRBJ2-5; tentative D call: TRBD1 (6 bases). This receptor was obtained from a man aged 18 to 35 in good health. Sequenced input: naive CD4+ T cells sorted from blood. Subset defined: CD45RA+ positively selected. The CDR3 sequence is CASSLPGARETQYF. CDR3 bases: TGTGCTAGCAGCTTACCAGGGGCGAGGGAGACCCAGTACTTC.